This T cell receptor beta chain came from a study of human T cells and chemical hapten exposure. About the study: TCR yields differed between samples (mainly from small differences in pooled library volume).

This clonotype was detected only a few times. This CDR3 is built from 14 residues. Germline V gene lookup returns CDR1 SGHRS and CDR2 YFSETQ. The trim removed 3 bases at V and 4 bases at J, leaving 2 bases unmatched. TCRdb independently ran MiXCR on the RACE reads; one entry per CDR3 protein. Of about 100,000 distinct CDR3 sequences detected, over 9.5% appear once; the ten largest clones hold 2% to 2.5%. The time point is: patch test 1, 2 weeks after DPC sensitization. Treatment of the sample: therapeutic diphenylcyclopropenone sensitization with weekly scalp DPC. The sample consisted of whole blood, taken in connection with sensitization to the hapten diphenylcyclopropenone (DPC). The rearrangement links TRBV5-1 to TRBJ1-2; 11 bases line up with TRBD1. The sequence derives from a man aged 35 to 55 with alopecia areata. Some clones in this sample may be carry-over from other donors' samples. CDR3 in DNA: TGCGCCAGCAGCTCCGGACAGGGGGCCTATGGCTACACCTTC. This gives the protein CASSSGQGAYGYTF. Filled out from reference TRBV5-1 and TRBJ1-2, the complete variable domain reads KAGVTQTPRYLIKTRGQQVTLSCSPISGHRSVSWYQQTPGQGLQFLFEYFSETQRNKGNFPGRFSGRQFSNSRSEMNVSTLELGDSALYLCASSSGQGAYGYTFGSGTRLTVV.